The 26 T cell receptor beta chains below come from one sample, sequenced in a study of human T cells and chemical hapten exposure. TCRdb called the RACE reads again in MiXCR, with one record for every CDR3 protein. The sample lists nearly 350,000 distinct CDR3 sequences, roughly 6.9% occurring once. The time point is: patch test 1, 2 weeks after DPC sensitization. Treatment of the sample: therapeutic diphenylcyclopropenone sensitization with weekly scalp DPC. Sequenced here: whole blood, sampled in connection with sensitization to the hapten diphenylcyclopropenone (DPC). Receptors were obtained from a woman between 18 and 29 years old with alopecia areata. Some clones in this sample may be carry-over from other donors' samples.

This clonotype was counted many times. The CDR3 DNA is TGTGCCAGCAGCTTGAGGCTAGCGGGCCCCCCGGATACGCAGTATTTT. Its protein is CASSLRLAGPPDTQYF. The V and J genes are TRBV5-6 and TRBJ2-3, with 8 bases aligning to TRBD2. Germline CDR1 reads SGHDT; CDR2 reads YYEEEE. V dropped 1 base and J dropped 6; count of bases not matched to a gene: 10. This CDR3 is 16 amino acids long.

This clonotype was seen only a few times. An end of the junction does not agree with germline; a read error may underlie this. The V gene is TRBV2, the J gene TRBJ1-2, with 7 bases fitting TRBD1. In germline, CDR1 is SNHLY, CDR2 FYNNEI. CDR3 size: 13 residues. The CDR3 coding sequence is TGTGCCAGCAGTGAAGCATCTAGGACAGGCCCCTCCTTC. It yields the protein CASSEASRTGPSF.

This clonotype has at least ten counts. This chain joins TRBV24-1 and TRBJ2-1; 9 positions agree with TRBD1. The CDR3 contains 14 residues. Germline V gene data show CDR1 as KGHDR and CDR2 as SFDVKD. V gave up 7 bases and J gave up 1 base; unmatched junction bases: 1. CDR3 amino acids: CATRGQGSYNEQFF. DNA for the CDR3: TGTGCCACCAGAGGACAGGGGTCCTACAATGAGCAGTTCTTC.

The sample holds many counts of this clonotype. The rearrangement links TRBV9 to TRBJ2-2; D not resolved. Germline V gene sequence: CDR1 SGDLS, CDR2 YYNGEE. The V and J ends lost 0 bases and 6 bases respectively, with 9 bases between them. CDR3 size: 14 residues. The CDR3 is CASSVDGRAGELFF. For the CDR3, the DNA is TGTGCCAGCAGCGTAGACGGTCGGGCCGGGGAGCTGTTTTTT.

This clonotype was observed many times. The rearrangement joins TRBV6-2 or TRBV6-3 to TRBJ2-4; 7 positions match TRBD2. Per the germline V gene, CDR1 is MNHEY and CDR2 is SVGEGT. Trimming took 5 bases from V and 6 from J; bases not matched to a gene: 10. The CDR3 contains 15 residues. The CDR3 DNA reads TGTGCCAGCAGTACCAATTGGAGGGAGGGAAACATTCAGTACTTC. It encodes CASSTNWREGNIQYF.

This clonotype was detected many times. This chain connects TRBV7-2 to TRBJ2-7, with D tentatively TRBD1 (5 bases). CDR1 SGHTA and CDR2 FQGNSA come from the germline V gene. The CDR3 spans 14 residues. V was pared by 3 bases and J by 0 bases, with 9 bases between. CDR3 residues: CASSLGQSSYEQYF. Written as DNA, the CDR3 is TGTGCCAGCAGCTTGGGGCAGAGCTCCTACGAGCAGTACTTC.

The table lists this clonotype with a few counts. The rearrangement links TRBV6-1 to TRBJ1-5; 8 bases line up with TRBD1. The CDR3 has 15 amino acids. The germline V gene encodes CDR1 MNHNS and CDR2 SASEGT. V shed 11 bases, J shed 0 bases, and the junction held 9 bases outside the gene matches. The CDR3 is CAGSSGGYSNQPQHF. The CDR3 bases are TGTGCCGGCTCTTCAGGGGGCTATAGCAATCAGCCCCAGCATTTT.

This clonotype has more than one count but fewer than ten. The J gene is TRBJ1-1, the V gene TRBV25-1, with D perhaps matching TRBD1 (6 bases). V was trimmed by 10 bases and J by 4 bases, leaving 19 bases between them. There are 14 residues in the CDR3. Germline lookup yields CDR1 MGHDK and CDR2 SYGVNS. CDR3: CATPTDSRGTEAFF. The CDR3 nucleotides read TGTGCCACTCCTACGGACAGTCGGGGCACTGAAGCTTTCTTT.

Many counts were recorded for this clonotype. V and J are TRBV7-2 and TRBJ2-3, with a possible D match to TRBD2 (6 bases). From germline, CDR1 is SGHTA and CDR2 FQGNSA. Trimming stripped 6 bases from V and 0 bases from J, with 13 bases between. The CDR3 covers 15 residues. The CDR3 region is CASSLRGTSTDTQYF. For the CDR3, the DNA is TGTGCCAGCAGTCTCCGGGGGACTAGCACAGATACGCAGTATTTT.

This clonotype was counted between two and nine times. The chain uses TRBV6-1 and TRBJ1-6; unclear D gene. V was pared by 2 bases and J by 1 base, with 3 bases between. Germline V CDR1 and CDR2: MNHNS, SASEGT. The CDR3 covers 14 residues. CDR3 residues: CASSEQSYNSPLHF. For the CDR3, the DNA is TGTGCCAGCAGTGAACAGTCCTATAATTCACCCCTCCACTTT.

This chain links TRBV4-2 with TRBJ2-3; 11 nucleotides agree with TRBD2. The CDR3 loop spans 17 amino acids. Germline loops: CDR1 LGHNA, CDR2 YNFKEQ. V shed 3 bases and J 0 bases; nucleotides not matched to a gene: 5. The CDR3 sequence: CASSQRASGGSTDTQYF. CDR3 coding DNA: TGTGCCAGCAGCCAGAGAGCTAGCGGGGGGAGCACAGATACGCAGTATTTT.

The CDR3, as DNA: TGTGCCAGCAGTGCAGGGACAGGTGAAGCTTTCTTT. Translating gives CASSAGTGEAFF. The gene calls are TRBV2 and TRBJ1-1; 8 bases match TRBD1. CDR3 length: 12 residues. The V gene's germline CDR1 is SNHLY and CDR2 FYNNEI. J lost 7 bases, V lost 4 bases, and 2 bases had no gene match.

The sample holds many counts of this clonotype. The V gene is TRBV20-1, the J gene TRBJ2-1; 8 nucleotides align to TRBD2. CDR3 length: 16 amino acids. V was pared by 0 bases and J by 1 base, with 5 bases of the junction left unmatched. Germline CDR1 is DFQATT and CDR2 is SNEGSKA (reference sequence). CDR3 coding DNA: TGCAGTGCTAGAGATGTTCGGGGGGGATCCTACAATGAGCAGTTCTTC. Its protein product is CSARDVRGGSYNEQFF.

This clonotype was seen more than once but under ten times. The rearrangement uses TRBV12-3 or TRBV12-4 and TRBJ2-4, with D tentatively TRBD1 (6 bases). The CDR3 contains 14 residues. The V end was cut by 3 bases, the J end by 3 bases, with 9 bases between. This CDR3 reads CASSLEQGKNIQYF. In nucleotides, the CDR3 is TGTGCCAGCAGTTTGGAACAGGGCAAAAACATTCAGTACTTC.

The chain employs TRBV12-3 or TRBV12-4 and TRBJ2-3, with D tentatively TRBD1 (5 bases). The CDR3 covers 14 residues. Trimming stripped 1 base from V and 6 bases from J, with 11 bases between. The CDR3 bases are TGTGCCAGCAGTTTAGTTGGGGCTTCGGATACGCAGTATTTT. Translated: CASSLVGASDTQYF.

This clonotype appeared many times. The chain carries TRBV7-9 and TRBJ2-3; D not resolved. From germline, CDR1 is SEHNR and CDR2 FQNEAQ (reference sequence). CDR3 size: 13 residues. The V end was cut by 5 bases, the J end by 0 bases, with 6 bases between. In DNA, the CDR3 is TGTGCCAGCAGCCAATACAGCACAGATACGCAGTATTTT. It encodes CASSQYSTDTQYF.

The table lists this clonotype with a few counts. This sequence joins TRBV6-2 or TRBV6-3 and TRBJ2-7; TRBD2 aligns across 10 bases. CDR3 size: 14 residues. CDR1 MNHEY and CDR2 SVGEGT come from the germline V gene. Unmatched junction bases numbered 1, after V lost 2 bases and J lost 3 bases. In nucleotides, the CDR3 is TGTGCCAGCAGTTACAGACTAGCGGGCTACGAGCAGTACTTC. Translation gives CASSYRLAGYEQYF.

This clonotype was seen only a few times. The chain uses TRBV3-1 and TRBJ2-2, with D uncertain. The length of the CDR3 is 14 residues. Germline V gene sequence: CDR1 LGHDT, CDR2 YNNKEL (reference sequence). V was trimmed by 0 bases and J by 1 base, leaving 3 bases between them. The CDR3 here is CASSQDVNTGELFF. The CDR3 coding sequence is TGTGCCAGCAGCCAAGATGTGAACACCGGGGAGCTGTTTTTT.

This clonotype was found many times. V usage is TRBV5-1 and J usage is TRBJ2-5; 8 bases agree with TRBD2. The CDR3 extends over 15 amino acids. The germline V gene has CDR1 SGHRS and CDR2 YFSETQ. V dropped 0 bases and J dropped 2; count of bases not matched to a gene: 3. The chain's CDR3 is CASSLGTSRQETQYF. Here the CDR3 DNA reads TGCGCCAGCAGCTTGGGGACTAGCAGACAAGAGACCCAGTACTTC.

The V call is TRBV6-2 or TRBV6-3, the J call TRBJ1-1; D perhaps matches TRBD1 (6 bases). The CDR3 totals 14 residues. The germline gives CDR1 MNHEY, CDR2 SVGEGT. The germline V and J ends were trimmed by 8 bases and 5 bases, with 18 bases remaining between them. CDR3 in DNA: TGTGCCAGCGGGATTGGGGGGGCATGGACTGAAGCTTTCTTT. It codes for CASGIGGAWTEAFF.

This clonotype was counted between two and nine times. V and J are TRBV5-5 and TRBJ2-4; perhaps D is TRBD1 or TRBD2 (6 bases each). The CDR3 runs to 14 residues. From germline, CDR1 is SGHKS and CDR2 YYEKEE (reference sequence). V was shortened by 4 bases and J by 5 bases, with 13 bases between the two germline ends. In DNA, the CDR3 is TGTGCCAGCAGCCGATGGGGGGCAGAAAACATTCAGTACTTC. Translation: CASSRWGAENIQYF. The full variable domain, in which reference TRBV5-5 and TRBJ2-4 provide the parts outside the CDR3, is DAGVTQSPTHLIKTRGQQVTLRCSPISGHKSVSWYQQVLGQGPQFIFQYYEKEERGRGNFPDRFSARQFPNYSSELNVNALLLGDSALYLCASSRWGAENIQYFGAGTRLSVL.

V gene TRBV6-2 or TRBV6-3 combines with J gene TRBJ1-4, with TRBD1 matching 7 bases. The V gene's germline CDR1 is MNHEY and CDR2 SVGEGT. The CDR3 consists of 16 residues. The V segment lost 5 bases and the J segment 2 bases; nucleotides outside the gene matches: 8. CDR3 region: CASSRYRGSTNEKLFF. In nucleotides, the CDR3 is TGTGCCAGCAGTCGCTACAGGGGATCCACTAATGAAAAACTGTTTTTT.

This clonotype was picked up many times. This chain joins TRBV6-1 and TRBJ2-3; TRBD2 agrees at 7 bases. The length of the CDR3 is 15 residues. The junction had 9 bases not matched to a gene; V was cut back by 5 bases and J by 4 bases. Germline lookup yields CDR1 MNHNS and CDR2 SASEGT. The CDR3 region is CASSWRGKGADTQYF. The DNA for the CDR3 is TGTGCCAGCAGTTGGCGGGGGAAAGGAGCAGATACGCAGTATTTT.

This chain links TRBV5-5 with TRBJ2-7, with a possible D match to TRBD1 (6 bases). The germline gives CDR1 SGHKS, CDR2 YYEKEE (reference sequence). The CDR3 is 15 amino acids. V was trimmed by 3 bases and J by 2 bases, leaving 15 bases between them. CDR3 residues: CASSSTGIPTYEQYF. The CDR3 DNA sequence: TGTGCCAGCAGCTCCACAGGGATACCTACCTACGAGCAGTACTTC. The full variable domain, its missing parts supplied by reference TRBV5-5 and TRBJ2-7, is DAGVTQSPTHLIKTRGQQVTLRCSPISGHKSVSWYQQVLGQGPQFIFQYYEKEERGRGNFPDRFSARQFPNYSSELNVNALLLGDSALYLCASSSTGIPTYEQYFGPGTRLTVT.

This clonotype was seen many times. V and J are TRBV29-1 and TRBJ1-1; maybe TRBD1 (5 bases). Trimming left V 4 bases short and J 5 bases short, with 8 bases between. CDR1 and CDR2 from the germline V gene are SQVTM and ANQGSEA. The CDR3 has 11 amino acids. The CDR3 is CSVGGDTEAFF. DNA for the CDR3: TGCAGCGTTGGGGGGGATACTGAAGCTTTCTTT.

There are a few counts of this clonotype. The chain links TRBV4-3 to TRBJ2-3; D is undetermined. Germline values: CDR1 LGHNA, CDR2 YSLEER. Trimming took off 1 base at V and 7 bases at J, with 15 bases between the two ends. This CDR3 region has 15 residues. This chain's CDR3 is CASSQAAKAAHTQYF. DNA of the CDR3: TGCGCCAGCAGCCAAGCTGCTAAGGCAGCTCATACGCAGTATTTT.